A single sample gave rise to the 19 T cell receptor gamma chains below, sequenced in a study of gammadelta T cells in human blood. TCRdb re-processed the RT-PCR reads via CATT. This sample has just under 450 gamma-chain clones, with 4.8% found just once. Sequencing was done on a sample of non-Vgamma9Vdelta2 gamma-delta T cells from infant blood. These TCRs come from a human donor.

In its sample, this clone ranks as large (0.1 to 1%). The rearrangement links TRGV2 to TRGJ1 or TRGJ2. Trimming at V came to 3 bases and at J to 5 bases, leaving 10 bases not matched to a gene. In germline, CDR1 is EGSNGY, CDR2 YDSYNSKV. This CDR3 is built from 14 residues. CDR3 loop: CATWDSGGDYKKLF. CDR3 bases: TGTGCCACCTGGGACTCGGGGGGAGATTATAAGAAACTCTTT.

Worth noting for this clone: The protein held in TCRdb is that of a much larger clone and does not match this DNA's translation at residue 10, likely because of a read error; the protein shown is translated from the DNA. The chain couples TRGV10 to TRGJ1 or TRGJ2. TRGV10 is assigned to the ORF class and has an uncertain function. The CDR3 totals 12 residues. CDR3 residues: CAAPSSDYKRLF. CDR3 in DNA: TGTGCTGCTCCATCAAGTGATTATAAGAGACTCTTT.

This clone is large (0.1 to 1%) in the sample. The chain joins TRGV8 to TRGJ1 or TRGJ2. CDR1 and CDR2 from the germline V gene are VENAVY and YDSYNSRV. The CDR3 is 11 amino acids. J was trimmed by 7 bases and V by 5 bases; bases with no gene match: 5. DNA for the CDR3: TGTGCCACCTGGGGACGGTATAAGAAACTCTTT. Its translation is CATWGRYKKLF.

In its sample, this clone is medium-sized. The chain links TRGV5P to TRGJP1. TRGV5P is a pseudogene. CDR3 size: 11 residues. The CDR3 nucleotides read TGTGCCCACCCCGGGGAGCGGTTCAAGATATTT. Translating gives CAHPGERFKIF.

This clone is termed large. The V call is TRGV2, the J call TRGJ1 or TRGJ2. With V trimmed by 0 bases and J by 6 bases, 5 bases remained unmatched. Germline V lookup: CDR1 EGSNGY, CDR2 YDSYNSKV. The CDR3 runs 13 residues. As DNA, the CDR3 is TGTGCCACCTGGGACGGGCCACGTTATAAGAAACTCTTT. It yields the protein CATWDGPRYKKLF.

In this sample, this clone turned up a few times. The protein in TCRdb stems from a much larger clone and differs at residue 8 from this DNA's translation, likely a read error; here the protein is translated from the DNA. The chain is built from TRGV4 and TRGJ1 or TRGJ2. The CDR3 length is 12 residues. With 4 bases clipped from V and 9 bases from J, the junction kept 9 bases outside the gene matches. Germline V lookup: CDR1 EGSTGY, CDR2 YDSYTSSV. The CDR3 DNA sequence: TGTGCCACCTGGGACGTCAATTGTAAGAAACTCTTT. Its translation: CATWDVNCKKLF.

Concerning this clone: For this DNA, TCRdb reports the protein of a much larger clone, which diverges at residue 11, most likely from a read error; the protein presented here is translated directly from the DNA. V is TRGV5 and J is TRGJ1 or TRGJ2. The CDR3 runs 13 residues. CDR1 VINAFY and CDR2 YDVSNSKD come from the germline V gene. The CDR3 loop is CATWETPYYKRLF. CDR3 DNA: TGTGCCACCTGGGAAACTCCTTATTATAAGAGACTCTTT.

This clone is termed medium-sized. The identical CDR3 is also encoded by other nucleotide sequences in the sample. This chain joins TRGV2 and TRGJP2. Germline assignment: CDR1 EGSNGY and CDR2 YDSYNSKV. The CDR3 contains 15 residues. V lost 0 bases to trimming and J lost 0 bases; unmatched junction nucleotides: 1. CDR3 loop: CATWDGHSSDWIKTF. In nucleotides, the CDR3 is TGTGCCACCTGGGACGGGCATAGTAGTGATTGGATCAAGACGTTT.

This clone was observed a handful of times. This is likely an artifact of a read error, given a far larger clone one base away. The gene calls are TRGV2 and TRGJ1 or TRGJ2. Trimming cost V 4 bases and J 6 bases; bases outside gene matches: 9. The CDR3 covers 13 residues. Per germline, CDR1 EGSNGY and CDR2 YDSYNSKV. CDR3 sequence: CATWDGLFYKKLF. The CDR3 DNA follows: TGTGCCACCTGGGATGGGCTCTTTTATAAGAAACTCTTT.

Comment on this clone: The protein given by TCRdb reflects a much larger clone and differs at residue 4 from this DNA's translation, likely from a read error; the protein shown is the DNA's translation. This chain joins TRGV5 and TRGJ1 or TRGJ2. CDR3 size: 11 residues. Germline CDR1 and CDR2: VINAFY and YDVSNSKD. The V and J ends lost 9 bases and 2 bases, in that order; junction bases with no gene match: 4. The CDR3 sequence: CATRHYYKKLF. CDR3 coding DNA: TGTGCCACCCGGCATTATTATAAGAAACTCTTT.

This clone is labeled as large (0.1 to 1%). This chain connects TRGV2 to TRGJ1 or TRGJ2. CDR3 length equals 13 residues. Germline V gene data show CDR1 as EGSNGY and CDR2 as YDSYNSKV. Germline trimming cut 1 base from V and 5 bases from J; bases unmatched to any gene: 5. The CDR3 protein is CATWDGSDYKKLF. The DNA for the CDR3 is TGTGCCACCTGGGACGGAAGTGATTATAAGAAACTCTTT.

In its sample, this clone is large. V usage is TRGV3 and J usage is TRGJ1 or TRGJ2. Trimming took 2 bases from V and 7 from J; bases not matched to a gene: 5. Germline V gene data show CDR1 as VTNTFY and CDR2 as YDVSTARD (reference sequence). The CDR3 totals 12 residues. The DNA of the CDR3 is TGTGCCACCTGGGACATGAGCTATAAGAAACTCTTT. Residues: CATWDMSYKKLF.

This clone is labeled as hyperexpanded. The same CDR3 is also encoded by other DNA sequences in this sample. The chain uses TRGV10 and TRGJ1 or TRGJ2. TRGV10 falls under the ORF class, with uncertain function. CDR3 length: 12 residues. The V gene end was trimmed by 8 bases and the J gene end by 6 bases; junction bases not matched to a gene: 8. CDR3 amino acids: CAAWDYGYKKLF. CDR3 DNA: TGTGCTGCGTGGGACTATGGTTATAAGAAACTCTTT.

This clone is classed as large. V usage is TRGV8 and J usage is TRGJ1 or TRGJ2. Losses at the gene ends were 5 bases for V and 3 bases for J; bases not matched to a gene: 1. This CDR3 is 11 amino acids long. Germline V lookup: CDR1 VENAVY, CDR2 YDSYNSRV. Here the CDR3 reads CATWAYYKKLF. In DNA form, the CDR3 reads TGTGCCACCTGGGCTTATTATAAGAAACTCTTT.

By its share, this clone is medium-sized. A much bigger clone sits one base away, suggesting this may be a read error. This rearrangement joins TRGV2 to TRGJ1 or TRGJ2. Germline V gene lookup returns CDR1 EGSNGY and CDR2 YDSYNSKV. The V and J ends lost 0 bases and 5 bases, in that order; junction bases with no gene match: 4. CDR3 length: 13 residues. The CDR3 region has the DNA TGTGCCACCTGGGACGGGCCGGATTATAAGAAACTCTTT. It yields the protein CATWDGPDYKKLF.

In its sample, this clone is large. V and J are TRGV10 and TRGJP1. TRGV10 is filed as an ORF, its function uncertain. The CDR3 runs to 13 residues. The V gene end was trimmed by 8 bases and the J gene end by 4 bases; junction bases not matched to a gene: 5. CDR3 sequence reads: CAAWPDTGWFKIF. CDR3 coding DNA: TGTGCTGCGTGGCCTGACACTGGTTGGTTCAAGATATTT.

This clone is large. V gene TRGV4 combines with J gene TRGJ1 or TRGJ2. This CDR3 is 13 amino acids long. The V gene's germline CDR1 is EGSTGY and CDR2 YDSYTSSV. The trim removed 0 bases at V and 6 bases at J, leaving 5 bases unmatched. The CDR3 nucleotides read TGTGCCACCTGGGATGGGCTAGGTTATAAGAAACTCTTT. Its translation: CATWDGLGYKKLF.

The J gene is TRGJP1, the V gene TRGV8. Germline V gives CDR1 VENAVY, CDR2 YDSYNSRV. V gave up 3 bases and J gave up 8 bases; unmatched junction bases: 6. This CDR3 is built from 13 residues. Written as DNA, the CDR3 is TGTGCCACCTGGGATCATCTGGGTTGGTTCAAGATATTT. This translates into CATWDHLGWFKIF.

The gene calls are TRGV3 and TRGJP1. CDR3 length equals 16 residues. Germline V CDR1 and CDR2: VTNTFY, YDVSTARD (reference sequence). V was clipped by 2 bases and J by 10 bases; unmatched bases: 16. This chain's CDR3 is CATWDKGWDSDWFKIF. For the CDR3, the DNA is TGTGCCACCTGGGACAAGGGGTGGGATAGTGATTGGTTCAAGATATTT.